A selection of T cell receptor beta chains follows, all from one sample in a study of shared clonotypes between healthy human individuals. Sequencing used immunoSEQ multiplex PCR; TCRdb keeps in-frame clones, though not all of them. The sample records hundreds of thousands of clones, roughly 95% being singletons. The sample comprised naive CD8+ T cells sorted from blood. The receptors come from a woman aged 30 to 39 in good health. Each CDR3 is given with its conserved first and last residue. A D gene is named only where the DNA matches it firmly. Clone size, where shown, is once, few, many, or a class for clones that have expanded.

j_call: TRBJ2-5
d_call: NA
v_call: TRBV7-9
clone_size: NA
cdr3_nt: TGTGCCTCATTACCAAAGGAGGCCCAGTACTTC
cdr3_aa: CASLPKEAQYF

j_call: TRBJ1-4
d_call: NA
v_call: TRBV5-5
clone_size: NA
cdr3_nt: TGTGCCAGCAGGTTCCGGGCCGATCATGAAAAACTGTTTTTT
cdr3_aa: CASRFRADHEKLFF

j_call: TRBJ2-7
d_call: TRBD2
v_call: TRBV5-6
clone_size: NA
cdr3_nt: TGTGCCAGCAGCCCCCGTGATGGGCGGGAGGGGGCCTACGAGCAGTACTTC
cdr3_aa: CASSPRDGREGAYEQYF

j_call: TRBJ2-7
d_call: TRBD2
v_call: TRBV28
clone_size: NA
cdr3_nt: TGTGCCAGCGGGACTAGCGGGAGTGACGAGCAGTACTTC
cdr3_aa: CASGTSGSDEQYF

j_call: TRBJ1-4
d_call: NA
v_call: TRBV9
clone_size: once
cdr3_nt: TGTGCCAGCAGCGTAGCCGACAGTTATGAAAAACTGTTTTTT
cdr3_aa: CASSVADSYEKLFF

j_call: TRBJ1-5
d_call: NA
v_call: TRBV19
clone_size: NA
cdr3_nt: TGTGCCAGTAGTATATATAGGGTAGGTCAGCCCCAGCATTTT
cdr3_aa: CASSIYRVGQPQHF

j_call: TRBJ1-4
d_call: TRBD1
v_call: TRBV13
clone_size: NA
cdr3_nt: TGTGCCAGCAGCTCACCGGGACAGGGGAATGAAAAACTGTTTTTT
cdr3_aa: CASSSPGQGNEKLFF

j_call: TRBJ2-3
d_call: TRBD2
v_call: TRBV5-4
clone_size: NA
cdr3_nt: TGTGCCAGCAGCTGGGGGACTAGCGGGATATCAGATACGCAGTATTTT
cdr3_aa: CASSWGTSGISDTQYF

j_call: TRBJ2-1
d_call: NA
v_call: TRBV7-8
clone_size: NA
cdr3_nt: TGTGCCAGCGGCTTAAAGGGAGATGAGCAGTTCTTC
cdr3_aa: CASGLKGDEQFF

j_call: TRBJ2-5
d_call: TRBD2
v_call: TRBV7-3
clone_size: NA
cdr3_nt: TGTGCCAGCAGCTCCGGGACTAGCGGAGAGACCCAGTACTTC
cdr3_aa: CASSSGTSGETQYF

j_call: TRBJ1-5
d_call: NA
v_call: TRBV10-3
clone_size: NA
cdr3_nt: TGTGCCATCAGTGAGGACAAGGTGGATCAGCCCCAGCATTTT
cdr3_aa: CAISEDKVDQPQHF

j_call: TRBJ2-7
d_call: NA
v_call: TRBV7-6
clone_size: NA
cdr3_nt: TGTGCCAGCAGCTTAGGAACCCACGAGCAGTACTTC
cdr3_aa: CASSLGTHEQYF

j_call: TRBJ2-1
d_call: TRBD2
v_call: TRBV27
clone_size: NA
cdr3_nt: TGTGCCAGCAGTTTAGGGAGGGCCCCGTACAATGAGCAGTTCTTC
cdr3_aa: CASSLGRAPYNEQFF

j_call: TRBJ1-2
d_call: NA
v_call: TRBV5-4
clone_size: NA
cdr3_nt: TGTGCCAGCAGCTTCCGACGGGCTAACTATGGCTACACCTTC
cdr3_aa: CASSFRRANYGYTF

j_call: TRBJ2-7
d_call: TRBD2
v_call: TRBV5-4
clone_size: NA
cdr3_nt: TGTGCCAGCAGCTTTGGACTAGCGCCCTACGAGCAGTACTTC
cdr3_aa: CASSFGLAPYEQYF

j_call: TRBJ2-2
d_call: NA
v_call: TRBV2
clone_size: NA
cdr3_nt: TGTGCCAGCATGGCCCCTATAGGGCCGGGTACCGGGGAGCTGTTTTTT
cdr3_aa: CASMAPIGPGTGELFF

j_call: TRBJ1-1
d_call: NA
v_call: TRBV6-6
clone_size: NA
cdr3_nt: TGTGCCAGCAGTTACAGGGAGCGGCCTGAAGCTTTCTTT
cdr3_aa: CASSYRERPEAFF

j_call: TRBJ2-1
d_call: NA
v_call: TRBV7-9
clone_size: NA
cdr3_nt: TGTGCCAGCAGCTTTAAGGGCCCGTACAATGAGCAGTTCTTC
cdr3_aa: CASSFKGPYNEQFF

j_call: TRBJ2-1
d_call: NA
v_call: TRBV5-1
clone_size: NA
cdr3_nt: TGCGCCAGCACCACGGAAAACTACAATGAGCAGTTCTTC
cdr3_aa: CASTTENYNEQFF

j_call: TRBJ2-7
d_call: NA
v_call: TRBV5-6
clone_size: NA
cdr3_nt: TGTGCCAGCAGCTTTAGAGGGGCTTACTACGAGCAGTACTTC
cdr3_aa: CASSFRGAYYEQYF

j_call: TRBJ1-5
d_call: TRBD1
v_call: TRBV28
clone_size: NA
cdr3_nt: TGTGCCAGCAGTTCAGGACAGGGCAAATGGCAGCCCCAGCATTTT
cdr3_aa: CASSSGQGKWQPQHF

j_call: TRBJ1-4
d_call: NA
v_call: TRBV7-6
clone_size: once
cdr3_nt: TGTGCCAGCAGCCCGGGGTGGGAGGAAAAACTGTTTTTT
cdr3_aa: CASSPGWEEKLFF

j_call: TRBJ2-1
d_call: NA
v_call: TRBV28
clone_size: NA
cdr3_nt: TGTGCCAGTAGACCGGGATTTATGGACAATGAGCAGTTCTTC
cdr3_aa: CASRPGFMDNEQFF

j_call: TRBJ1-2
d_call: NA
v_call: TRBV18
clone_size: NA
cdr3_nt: TGTGCCAGCTCACGAAAAGGGACTAACTATGGCTACACCTTC
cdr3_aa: CASSRKGTNYGYTF

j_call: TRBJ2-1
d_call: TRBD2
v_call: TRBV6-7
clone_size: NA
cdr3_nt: TGTGCCAGCAGTTGCACCCCTGGTGGGAGGGCCTCCTACAATGAGCAGTTCTTC
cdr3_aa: CASSCTPGGRASYNEQFF

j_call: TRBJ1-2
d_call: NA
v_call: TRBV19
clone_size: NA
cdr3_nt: TGTGCCAGTACCCCGACCCAAAGTAACTATGGCTACACCTTC
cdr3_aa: CASTPTQSNYGYTF

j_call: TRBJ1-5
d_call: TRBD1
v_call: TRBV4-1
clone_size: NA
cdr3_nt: TGCGCCAGCAGCCCGACAGGGACTAATCAGCCCCAGCATTTT
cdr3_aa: CASSPTGTNQPQHF

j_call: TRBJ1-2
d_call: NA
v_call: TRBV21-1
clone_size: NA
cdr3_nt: TGTGCCAGCAGCAGCGGGCTAGGGACAGGGAATAGTCCGGTAGCTAACTATGGCTACACCTTC
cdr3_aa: CASSSGLGTGNSPVANYGYTF

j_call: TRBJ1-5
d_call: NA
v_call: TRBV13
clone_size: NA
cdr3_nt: TGTGCCAGCAGCCCGGGCCGTAGTGAGCCCCAGCATTTT
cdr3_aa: CASSPGRSEPQHF

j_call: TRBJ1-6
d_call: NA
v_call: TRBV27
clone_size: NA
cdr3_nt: TGTGCCAGCAGTTGGGGGACCCTTAATTCACCCCTCCACTTT
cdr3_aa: CASSWGTLNSPLHF

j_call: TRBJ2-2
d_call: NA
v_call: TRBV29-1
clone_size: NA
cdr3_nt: TGCAGCGTTGTCAAGCCGAACACCGGGGAGCTGTTTTTT
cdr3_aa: CSVVKPNTGELFF

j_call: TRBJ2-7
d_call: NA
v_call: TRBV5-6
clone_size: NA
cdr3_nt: TGTGCCAGCAGCTTCACTGGAGGAAACGAGCAGTACTTC
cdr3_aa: CASSFTGGNEQYF

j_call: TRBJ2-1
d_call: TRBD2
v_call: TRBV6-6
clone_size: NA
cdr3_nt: TGTGCCAGCAGCGAAGGGGAGGGGGAGCAGTTCTTC
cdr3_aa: CASSEGEGEQFF

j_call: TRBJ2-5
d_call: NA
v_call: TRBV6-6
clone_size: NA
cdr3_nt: TGTGCCAGCAGTCCAGCGGGATGGGGGCCCCGGGAGACCCAGTACTTC
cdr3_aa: CASSPAGWGPRETQYF

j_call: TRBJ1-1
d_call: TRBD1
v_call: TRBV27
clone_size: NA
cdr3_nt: TGTGCCAGCATCTCCCTACAGGGGATCACTGAAGCTTTCTTT
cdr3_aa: CASISLQGITEAFF

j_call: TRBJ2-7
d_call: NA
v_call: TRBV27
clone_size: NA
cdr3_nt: TGTGCCAGCAGTCTCCAGCGTGCGGCGGAGTACGAGCAGTACTTC
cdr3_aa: CASSLQRAAEYEQYF

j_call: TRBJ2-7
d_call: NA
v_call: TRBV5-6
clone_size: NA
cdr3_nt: TGTGCCAGCAGCTTCAACTACCACTTCTCCTACGAGCAGTACTTC
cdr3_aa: CASSFNYHFSYEQYF

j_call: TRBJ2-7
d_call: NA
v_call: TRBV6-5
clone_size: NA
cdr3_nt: TGTGCCAGCAGTCGGGCAGGGTCCCACGAGCAGTACTTC
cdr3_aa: CASSRAGSHEQYF

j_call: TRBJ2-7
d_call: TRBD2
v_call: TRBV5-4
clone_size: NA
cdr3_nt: TGTGCCAGCAGCTTCGGGACTAGCGGGATGGGGTTGTACGAGCAGTACTTC
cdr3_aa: CASSFGTSGMGLYEQYF

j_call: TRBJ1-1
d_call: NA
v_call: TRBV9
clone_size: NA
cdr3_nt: TGTGCCAGCAGCGTAATGGATTACACTGAAGCTTTCTTT
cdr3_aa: CASSVMDYTEAFF